The 20 T cell receptor beta chains reported below all come from one sample, sequenced in a study of shared clonotypes between healthy human individuals. The assay was immunoSEQ multiplex PCR, and TCRdb's table has in-frame clones only and misses some. The sample yields 2.3 million or so clones, 85% to 95% seen once. The specimen was naive CD4+ T cells from PBMCs. Subset in this sample: CD45RA+ positively selected. The receptors derive from a man aged 18-30 years in good health. Some clones in this sample may be carry-over from other donors' samples.

This clone was seen just once. The V call is TRBV7-2, the J call TRBJ1-2, with D perhaps TRBD1 (6 bases). CDR3 length: 13 amino acids. CDR1 SGHTA and CDR2 FQGNSA come from the germline V gene. V was clipped by 3 bases and J by 7 bases, with 12 bases between them. DNA of the CDR3: TGTGCCAGCAGCTTTCAGGGGCGGGGTGGCTACACCTTC. It yields the protein CASSFQGRGGYTF.

V gene TRBV28 combines with J gene TRBJ1-4; D gene uncertain. In germline, CDR1 is MDHEN, CDR2 SYDVKM. The CDR3 is 16 amino acids. Trimming left V 2 bases short and J 1 base short, with 11 bases between. The CDR3 bases are TGTGCCAGCAGTTTACCGGGCACGGGAACTAATGAAAAACTGTTTTTT. Protein product: CASSLPGTGTNEKLFF.

The chain combines TRBV5-1 with TRBJ2-7; 8 bases fit TRBD1. Germline V gene sequence: CDR1 SGHRS, CDR2 YFSETQ. V gave up 2 bases and J gave up 2 bases; unmatched junction bases: 6. The length of the CDR3 is 15 residues. The CDR3 DNA follows: TGCGCCAGCAGCTTCCAGACAGGGGCGGCCTACGAGCAGTACTTC. Its translation is CASSFQTGAAYEQYF.

This chain links TRBV28 with TRBJ1-6, with D possibly matching TRBD1 (5 bases). The CDR3 covers 15 residues. Germline V gene data show CDR1 as MDHEN and CDR2 as SYDVKM. Trimming took 5 bases from V and 13 from J, leaving 21 bases between them. The CDR3 loop reads CASSPGQSGVGPLHF. The CDR3 nucleotides read TGTGCCAGCAGTCCGGGGCAGTCCGGGGTGGGGCCCCTCCACTTT.

Concerning this clone itself: Other DNA sequences within the sample encode an identical CDR3. The chain has TRBV5-4 and TRBJ2-3; D ambiguous. The germline V and J ends were trimmed by 0 bases and 4 bases, with 3 bases remaining between them. The CDR3 spans 12 residues. Germline CDR1 reads SGHNT; CDR2 reads YYREEE (reference sequence). CDR3 in amino acids: CASSLESDTQYF. In nucleotides, the CDR3 is TGTGCCAGCAGCTTGGAATCAGATACGCAGTATTTT.

The CDR3 loop is CASSSTGGEDEQFF. The CDR3 DNA follows: TGCGCCAGCAGCTCGACAGGGGGCGAGGATGAGCAGTTCTTC. The chain combines TRBV5-1 with TRBJ2-1; 10 bases align to TRBD1. The V and J ends lost 3 bases and 8 bases, in that order; junction bases with no gene match: 5. Germline values: CDR1 SGHRS, CDR2 YFSETQ. The CDR3 sequence is 14 residues long. Based on the CDR3 plus reference TRBV5-1 and TRBJ2-1, the full variable domain is KAGVTQTPRYLIKTRGQQVTLSCSPISGHRSVSWYQQTPGQGLQFLFEYFSETQRNKGNFPGRFSGRQFSNSRSEMNVSTLELGDSALYLCASSSTGGEDEQFFGPGTRLTVL.

The chain is built from TRBV7-6 and TRBJ1-1; D remains ambiguous. V gave up 5 bases and J gave up 0 bases, with 7 bases separating them. Per the germline V gene, CDR1 is SGHVS and CDR2 is FNYEAQ. This CDR3 spans 13 amino acids. CDR3 sequence: CASSNQVNTEAFF. The CDR3 DNA reads as TGTGCCAGCAGCAACCAGGTGAACACTGAAGCTTTCTTT.

In its sample, this clone was seen once. The rearrangement links TRBV29-1 to TRBJ2-1, with a possible D match to TRBD2 (5 bases). Germline V lookup: CDR1 SQVTM, CDR2 ANQGSEA. Trimming left V 7 bases short and J 9 bases short, with 10 bases between. This CDR3 spans 10 amino acids. The CDR3 spells CSAGWGEQFF. Here the CDR3 DNA reads TGCAGCGCGGGATGGGGTGAGCAGTTCTTC.

The chain uses TRBV10-3 and TRBJ1-5, with D possibly matching TRBD1 (6 bases). The V gene's germline CDR1 is ENHRY and CDR2 SYGVKD. The CDR3 covers 16 residues. V was trimmed by 1 base and J by 1 base, leaving 11 bases between them. The CDR3 DNA follows: TGTGCCATCAGTGAGTTCCAGGGGTTGAGCAATCAGCCCCAGCATTTT. This translates into CAISEFQGLSNQPQHF.

In its sample, this clone was seen once. Other DNA sequences in the same sample also yield this CDR3. J is TRBJ1-3 and V is TRBV30; D gene ambiguous. Germline CDR1 and CDR2: GTSNPN and SVGIG (reference sequence). Trimming shortened V by 1 base and J by 4 bases, and 2 bases separated the two germline ends. The CDR3 runs to 11 residues. The CDR3 DNA reads as TGTGCCTGGAGTGGGGGAAACACCATATATTTT. It yields the protein CAWSGGNTIYF.

This clone was seen a single time. The chain is built from TRBV2 and TRBJ2-6, with a weak D call TRBD1 (6 bases). Per germline, CDR1 SNHLY and CDR2 FYNNEI. The CDR3 covers 16 residues. Trimming left V 1 base short and J 1 base short, with 8 bases between. This CDR3 reads CASSEGGTSGANVLTF. Written as DNA, the CDR3 is TGTGCCAGCAGTGAAGGTGGGACATCTGGGGCCAACGTCCTGACTTTC.

V usage is TRBV7-7 and J usage is TRBJ2-1; 8 nucleotides line up with TRBD2. V dropped 1 base and J dropped 8; count of bases not matched to a gene: 16. This CDR3 is 18 amino acids long. Germline CDR1 SSHAT, CDR2 FNYEAQ (reference sequence). The CDR3 DNA reads as TGTGCCAGCAGCTTAGGGGGTCTAGGGGCGGGAGGTTTCGATGAGCAGTTCTTC. Its translation: CASSLGGLGAGGFDEQFF. Combining the CDR3 with reference TRBV7-7 and TRBJ2-1 gives the whole variable domain GAGVSQSPRYKVTKRGQDVTLRCDPISSHATLYWYQQALGQGPEFLTYFNYEAQPDKSGLPSDRFSAERPEGSISTLTIQRTEQRDSAMYRCASSLGGLGAGGFDEQFFGPGTRLTVL.

The CDR3 bases are TGTGCCAGCAGCTCCGGACCGAGGGAGCAGTACTTC. Amino acid sequence: CASSSGPREQYF. The chain links TRBV5-4 to TRBJ2-7; D is uncertain. Trimming pared 3 bases from V and 7 bases from J, leaving 11 bases between. The CDR3 is 12 residues long. Per germline, CDR1 SGHNT and CDR2 YYREEE (reference sequence). The complete variable domain, with remaining parts taken from reference TRBV5-4 and TRBJ2-7, reads ETGVTQSPTHLIKTRGQQVTLRCSSQSGHNTVSWYQQALGQGPQFIFQYYREEENGRGNFPPRFSGLQFPNYSSELNVNALELDDSALYLCASSSGPREQYFGPGTRLTVT.

The V gene is TRBV30, the J gene TRBJ2-7; D may correspond to TRBD1 or TRBD2 (7 bases each). Germline CDR1 and CDR2: GTSNPN and SVGIG (reference sequence). V lost 0 bases, J lost 6 bases, and 15 bases lay in between. This CDR3 region has 14 residues. CDR3 sequence reads: CAWSVRWEGAEQYF. CDR3 coding DNA: TGTGCCTGGAGTGTACGGTGGGAGGGGGCCGAGCAGTACTTC.

Note on this clone: Other DNA sequences from this sample encode an identical CDR3 as well. The V call is TRBV5-1, the J call TRBJ1-1; D is possibly TRBD1 (6 bases). This CDR3 is 14 amino acids long. Looked up from germline, CDR1 is SGHRS and CDR2 is YFSETQ. Trimming took 0 bases from V and 3 from J, leaving 9 bases between them. CDR3 bases: TGCGCCAGCAGCTTGGGAGGGGGATACACTGAAGCTTTCTTT. It encodes CASSLGGGYTEAFF.

Comments on this clone: Other DNA sequences from this sample encode an identical CDR3 as well. The chain combines TRBV5-1 with TRBJ2-1; no clear D. The germline CDR1 and CDR2 sequences are SGHRS and YFSETQ. Trimming shortened V by 0 bases and J by 2 bases, and 3 bases separated the two germline ends. The CDR3 is 13 residues long. The CDR3 sequence: CASSLGTYNEQFF. CDR3 sequence (DNA): TGCGCCAGCAGCTTGGGAACCTACAATGAGCAGTTCTTC.

This chain connects TRBV7-2 to TRBJ1-1; D is unclear. The CDR3 consists of 13 residues. Germline V lookup: CDR1 SGHTA, CDR2 FQGNSA. Trimming took off 4 bases at V and 4 bases at J, with 10 bases between the two ends. CDR3 loop: CASSSTEGTEAFF. CDR3 DNA: TGTGCCAGCAGCTCAACCGAGGGCACTGAAGCTTTCTTT.

The gene calls are TRBV6-1 and TRBJ1-2; 7 bases map to TRBD1. This CDR3 is built from 14 residues. Germline V gene lookup returns CDR1 MNHNS and CDR2 SASEGT. Trimming at V came to 8 bases and at J to 8 bases, leaving 14 bases not matched to a gene. For the CDR3, the DNA is TGTGCCAGCGGAGGACAGGAGCCCCAAATAGGCTACACCTTC. It yields the protein CASGGQEPQIGYTF.

The chain uses TRBV18 and TRBJ2-3; D might be TRBD1 (6 bases). Germline CDR1 is KGHSH and CDR2 is LQKENI. The CDR3 runs 14 residues. Trimming left V 8 bases short and J 0 bases short, with 12 bases between. This chain's CDR3 is CASLGGPSTDTQYF. Here the CDR3 DNA reads TGTGCCAGCCTAGGGGGTCCCAGCACAGATACGCAGTATTTT.

The rearrangement links TRBV6-5 to TRBJ2-7; 7 nucleotides line up with TRBD1. V shed 2 bases and J 5 bases; nucleotides not matched to a gene: 12. The CDR3 extends over 16 amino acids. From germline, CDR1 is MNHEY and CDR2 SVGAGI. The CDR3 spells CASSYTGQVLINEQYF. The CDR3, as DNA: TGTGCCAGCAGTTACACCGGACAGGTTTTAATCAACGAGCAGTACTTC.